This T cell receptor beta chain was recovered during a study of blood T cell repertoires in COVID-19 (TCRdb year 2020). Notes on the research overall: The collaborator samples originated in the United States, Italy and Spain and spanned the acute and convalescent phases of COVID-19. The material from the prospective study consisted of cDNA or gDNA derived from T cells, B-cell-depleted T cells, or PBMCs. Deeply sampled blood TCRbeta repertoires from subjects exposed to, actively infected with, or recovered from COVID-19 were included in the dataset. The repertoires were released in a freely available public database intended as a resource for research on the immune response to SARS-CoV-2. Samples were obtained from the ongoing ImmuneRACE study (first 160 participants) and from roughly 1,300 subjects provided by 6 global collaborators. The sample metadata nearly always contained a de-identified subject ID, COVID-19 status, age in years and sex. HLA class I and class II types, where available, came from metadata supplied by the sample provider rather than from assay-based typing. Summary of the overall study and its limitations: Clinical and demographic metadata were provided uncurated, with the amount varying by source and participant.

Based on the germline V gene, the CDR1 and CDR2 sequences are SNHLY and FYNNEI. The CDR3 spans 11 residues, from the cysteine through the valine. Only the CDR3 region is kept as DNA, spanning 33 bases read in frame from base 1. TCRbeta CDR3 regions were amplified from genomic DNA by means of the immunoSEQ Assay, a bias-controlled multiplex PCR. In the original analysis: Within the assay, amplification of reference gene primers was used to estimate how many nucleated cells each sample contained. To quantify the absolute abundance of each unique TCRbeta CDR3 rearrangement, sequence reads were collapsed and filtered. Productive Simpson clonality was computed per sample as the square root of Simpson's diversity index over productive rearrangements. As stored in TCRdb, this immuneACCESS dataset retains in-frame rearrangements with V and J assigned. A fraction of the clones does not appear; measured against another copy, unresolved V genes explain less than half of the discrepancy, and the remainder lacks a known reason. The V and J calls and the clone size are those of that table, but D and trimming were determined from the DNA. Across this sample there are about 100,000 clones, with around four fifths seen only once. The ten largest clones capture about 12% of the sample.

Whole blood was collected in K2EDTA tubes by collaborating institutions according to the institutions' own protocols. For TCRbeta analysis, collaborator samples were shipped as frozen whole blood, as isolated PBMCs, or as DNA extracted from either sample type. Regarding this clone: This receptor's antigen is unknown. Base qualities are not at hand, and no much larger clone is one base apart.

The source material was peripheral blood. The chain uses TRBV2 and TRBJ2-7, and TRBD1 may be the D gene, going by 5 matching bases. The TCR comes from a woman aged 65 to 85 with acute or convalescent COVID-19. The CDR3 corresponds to CASSEYGHLDV. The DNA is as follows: TGTGCCAGCAGTGAATATGGACACCTAGACGTC.